A selection of T cell receptor beta chains follows, all from one sample in a study of T cells in Graves' hyperthyroidism and ophthalmopathy. MiXCR was run by TCRdb on the multiplex PCR reads, yielding one entry per CDR3 protein. The table has about 640,000 distinct CDR3 sequences, around 20% seen once. Sequencing was done on a sample of blood. The receptors shown here come from a young man with Graves' ophthalmopathy. Each CDR3 is given with its conserved first and last residue. D genes are given only for firm matches. Rows may omit the clone size; those that give it use once, few, many or a size class.

d_call | j_call | v_call | clone_size | cdr3_nt | cdr3_aa
TRBD1 | TRBJ1-3 | TRBV7-9 | few | TGTGCCAGCAGTGCACCGGGACAGGGTTCTTTCGTCCTTGGAAACACCATATATTTT | CASSAPGQGSFVLGNTIYF
- | TRBJ2-7 | TRBV6-2/TRBV6-3 | - | TGTGCCAGCAGTTACTCGTGGGTCAGTTCAGACGAGCAGTACTTC | CASSYSWVSSDEQYF
- | TRBJ1-2 | TRBV18 | many | TGTGCCAGCAGCCCCGGGACGGACTATGGCTACACCTTC | CASSPGTDYGYTF
- | TRBJ2-3 | TRBV5-1 | many | TGCGCCAGCAGCGTGACAGTTACGGACACAGATACGCAGTATTTT | CASSVTVTDTDTQYF
TRBD2 | TRBJ2-2 | TRBV4-1 | - | TGCGCCAGCAGCCAGGGGACTAGCGGGGGCGGGGAGCTGTTTTTT | CASSQGTSGGGELFF
- | TRBJ1-1 | TRBV5-8 | - | TGTGCCAGCAGCCTGTTGGGGGGGGACACTGAAGCTTTCTTT | CASSLLGGDTEAFF
- | TRBJ2-5 | TRBV29-1 | - | TGCAGCGTTGAACCAGTGGGGGAGACCCAGTACTTC | CSVEPVGETQYF
- | TRBJ1-4 | TRBV20-1 | - | TGCAGTGTTTCGACGGATAGTGAAAAACTGTTTTTT | CSVSTDSEKLFF
- | TRBJ1-2 | TRBV28 | many | TGTGCCAGCAGAGCGACGGGGAACTATGGCTACACCTTC | CASRATGNYGYTF
- | TRBJ1-6 | TRBV6-6 | few | TGTGCCAGCAGTTACCCGTCCGGGGGGGGGAGGAATTCACCCCTCCACTTT | CASSYPSGGGRNSPLHF
TRBD1 | TRBJ1-5 | TRBV19 | - | TGTGCCAGCACTCCGGGACAGGGCGTTGGGGCCCAGCATTTT | CASTPGQGVGAQHF
TRBD2 | TRBJ2-7 | TRBV11-2 | - | TGTGCCAGCAGCTTAGGGACTAGCGGGCCTCTCTACGAGCAGTACTTC | CASSLGTSGPLYEQYF
- | TRBJ2-1 | TRBV10-3 | - | TGTGCCATCAGTGACCAGGAGAATGAGCAGTTCTTC | CAISDQENEQFF
TRBD1 | TRBJ2-7 | TRBV2 | many | TGTGCCAGCACCTCCGGGACAGGGGTCTACGAGCAGTACTTC | CASTSGTGVYEQYF
- | TRBJ2-7 | TRBV28 | many | TGTGCCAGCAGTGTGGGAACCTACGAGCAGTACTTC | CASSVGTYEQYF
TRBD2 | TRBJ2-7 | TRBV30 | - | TGTGCCTGGAGTGTCGGCGGGAGCTTAAACGAGCAGTACTTC | CAWSVGGSLNEQYF
- | TRBJ2-7 | TRBV5-5 | - | TGTGCCAGCAGCGCAGGGACCCGGGGCCATACCTACGAGCAGTACTTC | CASSAGTRGHTYEQYF
- | TRBJ1-2 | TRBV28 | many | TGTGCCAGCAGTCTGACATTCCGCTATGGCTACACCTTC | CASSLTFRYGYTF
TRBD2 | TRBJ2-1 | TRBV6-1 | many | TGTGCCAGCAGTTCAACTAGCGGGAGTAAGGATGAGCAGTTCTTC | CASSSTSGSKDEQFF
- | TRBJ2-2 | TRBV12-5 | - | TGTGCTAGTGCATCACAGGGGGGGCCCTTCACCGGGGAGCTGTTTTTT | CASASQGGPFTGELFF